A selection of T cell receptor beta chains follows, all from one sample in a study of blood T cells in healthy people across ages. One entry per CDR3 protein results from TCRdb running MiXCR on the 5' RACE reads. The table records roughly 1.7 million distinct CDR3 sequences, roughly 30% of them present only once. Specimen: blood. All receptors derive from a woman aged 30 to 39 in good health. CDR3s include the opening cysteine and the closing phenylalanine or tryptophan. D genes are given only for firm matches. Only some rows state a clone size, as once, few, many or a class for expanded clones.

cdr3_aa,cdr3_nt,clone_size,j_call,v_call,d_call
CASSLIPDGSSGANVLTF,TGTGCCAGCAGCTTAATACCTGATGGGAGCTCTGGGGCCAACGTCCTGACTTTC,-,TRBJ2-6,TRBV7-9,-
CASSSSPPSYEQYF,TGCGCCAGCAGCTCTAGCCCTCCCTCCTACGAGCAGTACTTC,few,TRBJ2-7,TRBV5-1,-
CSARGQELTDTQYF,TGCAGTGCTAGAGGACAGGAACTCACAGATACGCAGTATTTT,-,TRBJ2-3,TRBV20-1,-
CAKMPYEQYF,TGTGCCAAAATGCCCTACGAGCAGTACTTC,few,TRBJ2-7,TRBV14,-
CSASQGMIGRQLFGQYF,TGCAGTGCGTCTCAAGGTATGATCGGCCGGCAATTATTCGGGCAGTACTTC,many,TRBJ2-7,TRBV20-1,-
CASSENGGHLTGELFF,TGCGCCAGCAGCGAAAACGGGGGCCACCTCACCGGGGAGCTGTTTTTT,-,TRBJ2-2,TRBV4-1,-
CPSSERASGSIRETQYF,TGTCCCAGCAGCGAACGGGCTAGCGGGAGTATAAGGGAGACCCAGTACTTC,-,TRBJ2-5,TRBV9,TRBD2
CASSSPRSRGYEQYF,TGTGCCAGCAGCTCGCCTCGGAGCCGTGGCTACGAGCAGTACTTC,few,TRBJ2-7,TRBV7-9,-
CASSARQTLAKNIQYF,TGTGCCAGCAGTGCCCGACAGACGCTAGCCAAAAACATTCAGTACTTC,few,TRBJ2-4,TRBV28,-
CASGGQKKADTQYF,TGTGCCAGCGGGGGCCAGAAGAAGGCAGATACGCAGTATTTT,-,TRBJ2-3,TRBV21-1,-
CASSSNSNQPQHF,TGTGCCAGCAGCTCGAATAGCAATCAGCCCCAGCATTTT,many,TRBJ1-5,TRBV7-2,-
CASSSRTGEETQYF,TGTGCCAGCAGCTCCCGGACAGGGGAAGAGACCCAGTACTTC,many,TRBJ2-5,TRBV7-2,TRBD1
CSARDLGQLNQPQHF,TGCAGTGCTAGAGATCTTGGCCAGTTGAATCAGCCCCAGCATTTT,-,TRBJ1-5,TRBV20-1,-
CAWSNKPGQGLDGYTF,TGTGCCTGGAGTAATAAACCGGGACAGGGTTTGGATGGCTACACCTTC,-,TRBJ1-2,TRBV30,TRBD1
CASSLRQAAFNEKLFF,TGTGCCAGCAGTCTCCGACAGGCGGCCTTTAATGAAAAACTGTTTTTT,-,TRBJ1-4,TRBV27,-
CATSEATASTDTQYF,TGTGCCACCAGTGAGGCGACAGCAAGCACAGATACGCAGTATTTT,few,TRBJ2-3,TRBV24-1,-
CASSLSAGSPSYEQYF,TGTGCCAGCAGCTTATCGGCAGGGTCCCCCTCCTACGAGCAGTACTTC,-,TRBJ2-7,TRBV11-2,-
CASSLFGHETQYF,TGTGCCAGCAGTTTATTTGGTCACGAGACCCAGTACTTC,few,TRBJ2-5,TRBV27,-
CSALPADRGTRNYGYTF,TGCAGCGCTCTCCCTGCGGACAGGGGGACCCGGAACTATGGCTACACCTTC,-,TRBJ1-2,TRBV29-1,TRBD1
CASSFVGLAQETQYF,TGTGCCAGCAGTTTCGTGGGACTAGCACAAGAGACCCAGTACTTC,many,TRBJ2-5,TRBV12-3/TRBV12-4,TRBD2
CASTKTRGGEQFF,TGTGCCAGCACCAAGACTAGAGGCGGTGAGCAGTTCTTC,many,TRBJ2-1,TRBV2,-
CASSATSGNYNEQYF,TGTGCCAGCAGCGCGACTAGCGGGAACTACAATGAGCAGTACTTC,-,TRBJ2-7,TRBV9,TRBD2
CSVAAGGPYEQYF,TGCAGCGTTGCTGCGGGGGGGCCCTACGAGCAGTACTTC,few,TRBJ2-7,TRBV29-1,TRBD2
CSARDTGDCYEQYF,TGCAGTGCTAGAGATACAGGAGACTGCTACGAGCAGTACTTC,-,TRBJ2-7,TRBV20-1,-
CASGWGGASGNEQFF,TGTGCCAGCGGCTGGGGAGGGGCTAGCGGCAATGAGCAGTTCTTC,-,TRBJ2-1,TRBV9,TRBD2
CASARVRILAGGQYNEQFF,TGTGCCAGCGCCAGGGTCCGGATCCTAGCGGGGGGACAATACAATGAGCAGTTCTTC,-,TRBJ2-1,TRBV7-9,TRBD2
CAISESIYGRTNTEAFF,TGTGCCATCAGTGAGTCGATATATGGCAGGACTAACACTGAAGCTTTCTTT,few,TRBJ1-1,TRBV10-3,-
CASSAPAGVYNEQFF,TGTGCCAGTAGTGCCCCAGCGGGGGTATACAATGAGCAGTTCTTC,-,TRBJ2-1,TRBV19,TRBD2